The 26 T cell receptor beta chains presented below share a single source sample, sequenced in a study of cytomegalovirus exposure and HLA in healthy donors. The PCR was carried out with 60 Vbeta primers and 13 Jbeta primers. Method: immunoSEQ multiplex PCR; TCRdb's copy keeps in-frame clones and lacks some. The data show approximately 240,000 clones, with 82% seen just once and around 0.57% held by the top ten. Sample: PBMCs. Source of these receptors: a woman between 35 and 50 years old in good health and CMV-seronegative.

The chain joins TRBV27 to TRBJ2-5; tentative D call: TRBD1 (5 bases). Germline CDR1 and CDR2: MNHEY and SMNVEV (reference sequence). The CDR3 covers 14 residues. The V end lost 6 bases, the J end lost 4 bases, and 15 bases lay between the germline ends. CDR3 sequence reads: CASSHQGLRETQYF. DNA of the CDR3: TGTGCCAGCAGCCACCAGGGTCTGAGAGAGACCCAGTACTTC.

As for this clone: A read error may produce the germline difference seen at one junction end. In the same sample, other DNA sequences code for this CDR3. V usage is TRBV7-9 and J usage is TRBJ1-6; TRBD1 aligns across 7 bases. This CDR3 has 17 amino acids. Germline values: CDR1 SEHNR, CDR2 FQNEAQ (reference sequence). CDR3 region: CASSLVTQGVSNSPLHF. Written as DNA, the CDR3 is TGTGCCAGCAGCTTAGTAACTCAGGGGGTTTCTAATTCACCCCTCCATTTT.

The chain uses TRBV7-8 and TRBJ1-5, with D possibly matching TRBD1 (5 bases). Looked up from germline, CDR1 is SGHVS and CDR2 is FQNEAQ. V shed 3 bases and J shed 6 bases, with 12 bases lying between them. The CDR3 length is 14 residues. The CDR3 coding sequence is TGTGCCAGCAGCTTGGAACAGGTTCCTCAGCCCCAGCATTTT. Protein: CASSLEQVPQPQHF.

The V call is TRBV4-1, the J call TRBJ1-1; 8 nucleotides match TRBD1. V was pared by 1 base and J by 5 bases, with 6 bases of the junction left unmatched. The germline CDR1 and CDR2 sequences are MGHRA and YSYEKL. There are 15 residues in the CDR3. CDR3 region: CASSQVETGDTEAFF. The CDR3 DNA reads as TGCGCCAGCAGCCAAGTAGAGACAGGGGATACTGAAGCTTTCTTT.

The sample holds a few counts of this clone. This chain links TRBV6-6 with TRBJ2-7; no clear D gene. The CDR3 runs 10 residues. With 10 bases removed from V and 5 bases from J, the gap between germline ends came to 9 bases. CDR1 and CDR2 (germline): MNHNY, SVGAGI (reference sequence). The CDR3 bases are TGTGCCACCTTTCGGGACGAGCAGTACTTC. It translates to CATFRDEQYF.

The chain uses TRBV19 and TRBJ2-1; TRBD2 matches at 8 bases. Germline V CDR1 and CDR2: LNHDA, SQIVND (reference sequence). Germline trimming cut 4 bases from V and 7 bases from J; bases unmatched to any gene: 9. CDR3 length: 15 residues. CDR3 sequence: CASSNLTGGRNEQFF. As DNA, the CDR3 is TGTGCCAGTAGTAATCTAACGGGGGGGCGGAATGAGCAGTTCTTC.

As DNA, the CDR3 is TGCGCCAGCAGCCAAGAACCAGGACCAGGGTACAATGAGCAGTTCTTC. The encoded protein is CASSQEPGPGYNEQFF. The chain links TRBV4-1 to TRBJ2-1, with a weak D call TRBD1 (5 bases). This CDR3 has 16 amino acids. V lost 0 bases to trimming and J lost 4 bases, with 13 bases between them. Germline V gene lookup returns CDR1 MGHRA and CDR2 YSYEKL.

The chain recombines TRBV16 with TRBJ1-3; 7 bases are a match to TRBD1. V lost 4 bases, J lost 3 bases, and 3 bases stayed unmatched. Germline loops: CDR1 KGHSY, CDR2 FQNENV. The CDR3 is 14 amino acids. The CDR3 sequence: CASSLDRVGNTIYF. The CDR3 nucleotides read TGTGCCAGCAGCCTCGACAGGGTTGGAAACACCATATATTTT.

V usage is TRBV5-6 and J usage is TRBJ2-2; D remains ambiguous. This CDR3 comprises 12 residues. V was clipped by 0 bases and J by 7 bases, with 4 bases between them. Germline CDR1 and CDR2: SGHDT and YYEEEE. CDR3 in amino acids: CASSLVIGELFF. CDR3 sequence (DNA): TGTGCCAGCAGCTTGGTCATCGGGGAGCTGTTTTTT.

V and J are TRBV13 and TRBJ2-7; D is ambiguous. This CDR3 is 12 amino acids long. Germline V lookup: CDR1 PRHDT, CDR2 FYEKMQ (reference sequence). V gave up 4 bases and J gave up 9 bases, with 13 bases separating them. In nucleotides, the CDR3 is TGTGCCAGCAGCTCAGTGAGTGGAGCGCAGTACTTC. Amino acid sequence: CASSSVSGAQYF.

V is TRBV29-1 and J is TRBJ2-7; D is perhaps TRBD2 (7 bases). Germline assignment: CDR1 SQVTM and CDR2 ANQGSEA. Trimming took 1 base from V and 7 from J, leaving 20 bases between them. The CDR3 totals 15 residues. CDR3: CSVEGGGPPSGEQYF. The CDR3, as DNA: TGCAGCGTTGAAGGGGGGGGGCCACCCTCGGGTGAGCAGTACTTC.

V is TRBV6-5 and J is TRBJ2-5; D is unclear. CDR1 is MNHEY and CDR2 is SVGAGI in the germline V gene. The CDR3 consists of 13 residues. The germline V and J ends were trimmed by 5 bases and 5 bases, with 12 bases remaining between them. For the CDR3, the DNA is TGTGCCAGCAGTCGAACCCGAGCGGAGACCCAGTACTTC. It translates to CASSRTRAETQYF.

The rearrangement links TRBV7-8 to TRBJ1-1, with a possible D match to TRBD1 (6 bases). Germline CDR1 reads SGHVS; CDR2 reads FQNEAQ. The CDR3 extends over 14 amino acids. The V and J ends lost 5 bases and 0 bases respectively, with 10 bases between them. The CDR3 sequence: CASSPQGLNTEAFF. CDR3 DNA sequence: TGTGCCAGCAGCCCACAGGGACTGAACACTGAAGCTTTCTTT. The complete variable domain, with remaining parts taken from reference TRBV7-8 and TRBJ1-1, reads GAGVSQSPRYKVAKRGQDVALRCDPISGHVSLFWYQQALGQGPEFLTYFQNEAQLDKSGLPSDRFFAERPEGSVSTLKIQRTQQEDSAVYLCASSPQGLNTEAFFGQGTRLTVV.

V gene TRBV7-2 combines with J gene TRBJ1-5; perhaps TRBD1 as D (6 bases). V lost 1 base and J lost 3, with 10 bases in between. This CDR3 is built from 15 residues. From germline, CDR1 is SGHTA and CDR2 FQGNSA. The chain's CDR3 is CASSLGGTTNQPQHF. The CDR3 nucleotides read TGTGCCAGCAGCTTAGGGGGGACAACCAATCAGCCCCAGCATTTT.

The chain links TRBV4-3 to TRBJ2-7; D uncertain. V lost 0 bases and J 0 bases, leaving 9 bases between the germline ends. This CDR3 comprises 15 residues. Germline CDR1 is LGHNA and CDR2 is YSLEER. This chain's CDR3 is CASSQDSSSSYEQYF. The CDR3 DNA sequence: TGCGCCAGCAGCCAAGATTCTTCCAGCTCCTACGAGCAGTACTTC.

The genes are TRBV10-3 and TRBJ2-7; D is undetermined. The CDR3 is made up of 12 amino acids. The V gene's germline CDR1 is ENHRY and CDR2 SYGVKD. V lost 3 bases, J lost 7 bases, and 10 bases lay in between. This CDR3 reads CAISENGREQYF. The DNA of the CDR3 is TGTGCCATCAGTGAAAATGGCAGAGAGCAGTACTTC.

This clone was detected once. V gene TRBV2 combines with J gene TRBJ2-7, with 9 positions matching TRBD1. The CDR3 spans 13 residues. Germline V CDR1 and CDR2: SNHLY, FYNNEI. V shed 8 bases, J shed 3 bases, and the junction held 5 bases outside the gene matches. CDR3 region: CASLLDRGYEQYF. CDR3 DNA sequence: TGTGCCAGCCTCCTGGACAGGGGCTACGAGCAGTACTTC.

The V call is TRBV9, the J call TRBJ2-1; D is ambiguous. CDR1 and CDR2 from the germline V gene are SGDLS and YYNGEE. V was cut by 6 bases and J by 0 bases, with 13 bases left in between. The CDR3 contains 15 residues. This chain's CDR3 is CASNIGSSSYNEQFF. The CDR3 coding sequence is TGTGCCAGCAATATCGGTTCGAGCTCCTACAATGAGCAGTTCTTC.

The table lists this clone with a few counts. The CDR3 reads CASSLGKTSGGEDTQYF. The CDR3 DNA reads as TGTGCCAGCAGCTTAGGAAAGACTAGCGGGGGGGAAGATACGCAGTATTTT. V is TRBV7-2 and J is TRBJ2-3, with TRBD2 matching over 14 bases. The CDR3 totals 17 residues. V lost 1 base and J lost 5; bases outside the gene matches: 5. Germline V CDR1 and CDR2: SGHTA, FQGNSA.

This clone was seen just once. V and J are TRBV15 and TRBJ1-1; the match to TRBD1 covers 8 bases. The length of the CDR3 is 14 residues. The trim removed 2 bases at V and 7 bases at J, leaving 6 bases unmatched. Germline V gives CDR1 LNHNV, CDR2 YYDKDF (reference sequence). The CDR3 bases are TGTGCCACCAGCAGAAGACAGGGGACGATTGAAGCTTTCTTT. It translates to CATSRRQGTIEAFF. The full variable domain, completed using reference TRBV15 and TRBJ1-1, is DAMVIQNPRYQVTQFGKPVTLSCSQTLNHNVMYWYQQKSSQAPKLLFHYYDKDFNNEADTPDNFQSRRPNTSFCFLDIRSPGLGDTAMYLCATSRRQGTIEAFFGQGTRLTVV.

The V and J genes are TRBV5-1 and TRBJ2-5; D remains unclear. The CDR3 extends over 12 amino acids. Trimming pared 0 bases from V and 5 bases from J, leaving 5 bases between. Germline CDR1 SGHRS, CDR2 YFSETQ. The CDR3 spells CASSLVQETQYF. The CDR3 DNA follows: TGCGCCAGCAGCTTGGTCCAGGAGACCCAGTACTTC.

This clone appeared once. The chain joins TRBV19 to TRBJ1-2, with 10 nucleotides matching TRBD1. This CDR3 spans 14 amino acids. Germline V gene lookup returns CDR1 LNHDA and CDR2 SQIVND (reference sequence). With V trimmed by 5 bases and J by 4 bases, 4 bases remained unmatched. The CDR3 reads CASSATGGGYGYTF. The CDR3 coding sequence is TGTGCCAGTAGTGCGACAGGGGGCGGCTATGGCTACACCTTC. Based on the CDR3 plus reference TRBV19 and TRBJ1-2, the full variable domain is DGGITQSPKYLFRKEGQNVTLSCEQNLNHDAMYWYRQDPGQGLRLIYYSQIVNDFQKGDIAEGYSVSREKKESFPLTVTSAQKNPTAFYLCASSATGGGYGYTFGSGTRLTVV.

This clone has only a few counts. This chain uses TRBV29-1 with TRBJ2-1; 9 bases align to TRBD1. With 5 bases clipped from V and 4 bases from J, the junction kept 6 bases outside the gene matches. The CDR3 contains 14 residues. CDR1 SQVTM and CDR2 ANQGSEA come from the germline V gene. The CDR3 region is CSVLLGQGYNEQFF. The CDR3 DNA is TGCAGCGTTCTTCTTGGACAGGGGTACAATGAGCAGTTCTTC.

The chain is built from TRBV6-1 and TRBJ2-3; D is perhaps TRBD2 (5 bases). This CDR3 spans 15 amino acids. The germline CDR1 and CDR2 sequences are MNHNS and SASEGT. With 2 bases removed from V and 2 bases from J, the gap between germline ends came to 11 bases. The CDR3 bases are TGTGCCAGCAGTGAACTTACTAGTTTCACAGATACGCAGTATTTT. This translates into CASSELTSFTDTQYF.

V is TRBV5-1 and J is TRBJ1-1; no definite D call. Trimming shortened V by 2 bases and J by 1 base, and 9 bases separated the two germline ends. The CDR3 extends over 14 amino acids. Germline loops: CDR1 SGHRS, CDR2 YFSETQ. The CDR3 spells CASSFGPPNTEAFF. The CDR3 nucleotides are TGCGCCAGCAGCTTTGGGCCACCGAACACTGAAGCTTTCTTT.

This chain connects TRBV28 to TRBJ2-7, with TRBD1 matching 7 bases. The germline V gene encodes CDR1 MDHEN and CDR2 SYDVKM. The CDR3 is 14 residues long. J was trimmed by 5 bases and V by 5 bases; bases with no gene match: 9. This CDR3 is CASSPMTGYDEQYF. The CDR3 nucleotides are TGTGCCAGCAGTCCTATGACAGGGTACGACGAGCAGTACTTC. Full variable domain (missing parts from reference TRBV28 and TRBJ2-7): DVKVTQSSRYLVKRTGEKVFLECVQDMDHENMFWYRQDPGLGLRLIYFSYDVKMKEKGDIPEGYSVSREKKERFSLILESASTNQTSMYLCASSPMTGYDEQYFGPGTRLTVT.